The rows below give T cell receptor beta chains drawn from one sample of a study of response to subunit inactivated influenza vaccine. Using its own MiXCR run on the RT-PCR reads, TCRdb lists one record per CDR3 protein. Seen here are about 800,000 distinct CDR3 sequences, 20% to 25% observed once, and the top ten hold roughly 10%. The specimen was PBMCs from blood, collected more than 4 days after vaccination. These receptor sequences come from a middle-aged man who received an inactivated influenza vaccine. CDR3s include the opening cysteine and the closing phenylalanine or tryptophan. D genes are given only for firm matches. A clone size is listed for some rows: how often the clone was seen (once, few, many), or a class if it is expanded.

v_gene	abundance	d_gene	j_gene	CDR3aa	CDR3nt
TRBV4-3	NA	TRBD1	TRBJ2-7	CASSPQTGNEQYF	TGCGCCAGCAGCCCCCAGACAGGGAACGAGCAGTACTTC
TRBV2	NA	NA	TRBJ1-1	CASRSGQGNTEAFF	TGTGCCAGCAGATCGGGACAAGGGAACACTGAAGCTTTCTTT
TRBV7-2	once	NA	TRBJ2-5	CASSLSRRGRETQYF	TGTGCCAGCAGCTTATCTCGGCGGGGACGAGAGACCCAGTACTTC
TRBV12-3/TRBV12-4	many	NA	TRBJ1-3	CASSTEQARSGNTIYF	TGTGCCAGCAGCACCGAACAGGCGCGCTCTGGAAACACCATATATTTT
TRBV20-1	few	NA	TRBJ2-3	CSAGSGHTDTQYF	TGCAGTGCAGGGTCGGGACACACAGATACGCAGTATTTT
TRBV5-1	NA	NA	TRBJ1-1	CASSFLFVAWYGNTEAFF	TGCGCCAGCAGCTTTTTATTCGTGGCGTGGTATGGGAACACTGAAGCTTTCTTT
TRBV7-9	NA	NA	TRBJ2-7	CASSFAEIAYEQYF	TGTGCCAGCAGCTTCGCGGAGATCGCCTACGAGCAGTACTTC
TRBV28	NA	NA	TRBJ2-5	CASSSPPDRIQETQYF	TGTGCCAGCAGTTCCCCACCCGACAGAATCCAAGAGACCCAGTACTTC
TRBV25-1	NA	NA	TRBJ2-1	CASSEWGSTDNEQFF	TGTGCCAGCAGTGAATGGGGTAGCACAGACAATGAGCAGTTCTTC
TRBV6-5	NA	TRBD2	TRBJ2-1	CASQVGASGLVGLYNEQFF	TGTGCCAGCCAGGTGGGGGCTAGCGGGCTGGTAGGGCTATACAATGAGCAGTTCTTC
TRBV3-1	NA	NA	TRBJ1-4	CASSQGAGMNGKLFF	TGTGCCAGCAGCCAAGGAGCGGGGATGAACGGAAAACTGTTTTTT
TRBV10-3	NA	TRBD2	TRBJ2-7	CAISGGTSGSPRAYEQYF	TGTGCCATCAGTGGAGGGACTAGCGGGAGTCCCCGAGCTTACGAGCAGTACTTC
TRBV11-3	NA	TRBD2	TRBJ2-1	CASSANMAGGRRHEQFF	TGTGCCAGCAGCGCAAACATGGCGGGAGGCCGGAGACATGAGCAGTTCTTC
TRBV4-3	NA	TRBD2	TRBJ2-3	CASSPSAGRAVDTQYF	TGCGCCAGCAGCCCTAGCGCGGGGAGGGCCGTTGATACGCAGTATTTT
TRBV5-1	once	TRBD1	TRBJ2-3	CASSPGTGTDTQNF	TGCGCCAGCAGCCCCGGGACAGGGACAGATACGCAGAATTTT
TRBV20-1	NA	TRBD2	TRBJ2-1	CSARARLAVYNEQFF	TGCAGTGCTAGAGCTAGACTAGCGGTCTACAATGAGCAGTTCTTC
TRBV7-9	few	NA	TRBJ1-1	CASTNREASGGAEAFF	TGTGCCAGCACAAACAGGGAGGCGAGTGGTGGGGCTGAAGCTTTCTTT
TRBV28	NA	TRBD1	TRBJ2-7	CASSGVGTGVYEQYF	TGTGCCAGCAGTGGCGTCGGGACAGGGGTATACGAGCAGTACTTC
TRBV10-3	NA	TRBD1	TRBJ1-5	CAIKGGDGNQPQHF	TGTGCCATCAAAGGGGGCGATGGCAATCAGCCCCAGCATTTT
TRBV5-1	many	TRBD1	TRBJ2-3	CASATGSHTDTQYF	TGCGCCAGCGCGACAGGGTCCCACACAGATACGCAGTATTTT
TRBV6-5	NA	NA	TRBJ1-6	CASSYQGFLNSPLHF	TGTGCCAGCAGTTATCAAGGGTTTCTCAATTCACCCCTCCACTTT
TRBV12-3/TRBV12-4	NA	NA	TRBJ1-5	CASSPHLGGNSNQPQHF	TGTGCCAGCAGTCCACATTTGGGGGGTAATAGCAATCAGCCCCAGCATTTT
TRBV5-1	NA	TRBD1	TRBJ1-1	CASSLDGQEIRGAFF	TGCGCCAGCAGCTTGGACGGACAGGAGATCCGTGGGGCTTTCTTT
TRBV5-1	NA	NA	TRBJ2-1	CASSFLSYNEQFF	TGCGCCAGCAGCTTTTTATCCTACAATGAGCAGTTCTTC
TRBV28	NA	TRBD1	TRBJ2-7	CASSPAWDRPYEQYF	TGTGCCAGCAGCCCCGCCTGGGACAGACCATACGAGCAGTACTTC
TRBV5-1	NA	NA	TRBJ2-3	CASRRQVADTQYF	TGCGCCAGCAGGCGACAGGTGGCAGATACGCAGTATTTT
TRBV20-1	few	NA	TRBJ1-2	CSAVVWGHGYGYTF	TGCAGTGCCGTAGTGTGGGGGCACGGCTATGGCTACACCTTC
TRBV12-3/TRBV12-4	NA	NA	TRBJ2-2	CASRSPTSPGGELFF	TGTGCCAGCAGGAGCCCGACTAGTCCTGGCGGGGAGCTGTTTTTT
TRBV2	few	NA	TRBJ2-6	CASSAQSSGANVLTF	TGTGCCAGCTCGGCCCAGAGCTCTGGGGCCAACGTCCTGACTTTC
TRBV20-1	few	NA	TRBJ2-2	CSAREGGSTGELFF	TGCAGTGCTAGAGAGGGGGGCAGCACCGGGGAGCTGTTTTTT
TRBV5-5	few	TRBD2	TRBJ2-2	CASSFGWRGIAGELFF	TGTGCCAGCAGCTTTGGGTGGCGGGGGATCGCCGGGGAGCTGTTTTTT
TRBV20-1	NA	NA	TRBJ2-3	CSVRGWMRTDTQYF	TGCAGTGTTAGGGGGTGGATGCGGACAGATACGCAGTATTTT
TRBV29-1	few	TRBD2	TRBJ2-3	CSASTSGMGTDTQYF	TGCAGCGCATCGACTAGCGGTATGGGCACAGATACGCAGTATTTT
TRBV28	NA	TRBD1	TRBJ2-7	CASQGTGGRYEQYF	TGTGCCAGTCAGGGGACAGGGGGGCGTTACGAGCAGTACTTC
TRBV20-1	NA	TRBD2	TRBJ2-3	CSAPGTSGGRGGDTQYF	TGCAGTGCTCCCGGGACTAGCGGGGGCCGTGGGGGCGATACGCAGTATTTT